Shown below are 10 T cell receptor beta chains from a single sample sequenced in a study of shared clonotypes between healthy human individuals (dated by TCRdb to about 2020). The method behind the library was the immunoSEQ multiplex PCR assay. TCRdb's version of the immuneACCESS table is confined to in-frame rearrangements and falls short of the full clone set. An unresolved V gene accounts for under half of the shortfall where checked; the remainder is of unknown origin. The sample includes over a million clones, with approximately 68% observed a single time. Of the sample, roughly 1.5% is held by the ten largest clones. The material sequenced was memory CD4+ T cells sorted from blood. The sample's cell subset or site, from its label and the paper: CD45RA-negative fraction. The receptors come from a man between 18 and 35 years old in good health.

The J gene is TRBJ1-1, the V gene TRBV6-5, with D possibly matching TRBD1 (5 bases). The germline gives CDR1 MNHEY, CDR2 SVGAGI. The CDR3 loop spans 14 amino acids. V was pared by 8 bases and J by 0 bases, with 13 bases between. The CDR3, as DNA: TGTGCCAGCGGCGCAGGGTTAATGAACACTGAAGCTTTCTTT. Translated: CASGAGLMNTEAFF.

The chain has TRBV6-6 and TRBJ1-1; D is unclear. Between the trimmed V and J ends, which lost 8 bases and 0 bases, there was a span of 10 bases. Per the germline V gene, CDR1 is MNHNY and CDR2 is SVGAGI (reference sequence). The CDR3 loop spans 13 amino acids. The CDR3 nucleotides are TGTGCCAGCTTCTTCGGGGTGAACACTGAAGCTTTCTTT. Amino acids: CASFFGVNTEAFF.

The rearrangement uses TRBV9 and TRBJ2-2; D possibly corresponds to TRBD2 (6 bases). Per the germline V gene, CDR1 is SGDLS and CDR2 is YYNGEE. This CDR3 has 16 residues. Trimming removed 3 bases at V and 0 bases at J, with 12 bases between. The CDR3 DNA follows: TGTGCCAGCAGCGCGAGGGAGGCCGCGAACACCGGGGAGCTGTTTTTT. It encodes CASSAREAANTGELFF.

In its sample, this clone was seen once. This chain connects TRBV19 to TRBJ2-2, with D perhaps matching TRBD2 (5 bases). V lost 1 base, J lost 8 bases, and 17 bases lay in between. The CDR3 is 16 residues long. The germline V gene has CDR1 LNHDA and CDR2 SQIVND (reference sequence). The CDR3 reads CASSIVVITRAGELFF. The DNA for the CDR3 is TGTGCCAGTAGTATAGTGGTCATTACTAGAGCAGGGGAGCTGTTTTTT. Full variable domain (missing parts from reference TRBV19 and TRBJ2-2): DGGITQSPKYLFRKEGQNVTLSCEQNLNHDAMYWYRQDPGQGLRLIYYSQIVNDFQKGDIAEGYSVSREKKESFPLTVTSAQKNPTAFYLCASSIVVITRAGELFFGEGSRLTVL.

V and J are TRBV5-1 and TRBJ2-7; TRBD1 might be the D (7 bases). CDR1 is SGHRS, CDR2 YFSETQ, per germline. V was trimmed by 9 bases and J by 1 base, leaving 11 bases between them. There are 12 residues in the CDR3. The CDR3 spells CATRGESYEQYF. CDR3 sequence (DNA): TGCGCCACCAGGGGGGAGTCCTACGAGCAGTACTTC.

The chain combines TRBV30 with TRBJ2-7; 7 bases are shared with TRBD2. The germline CDR1 and CDR2 sequences are GTSNPN and SVGIG (reference sequence). After removal of 5 bases from V and 6 bases from J, the junction contained 7 bases not matched to a gene. CDR3 length: 12 residues. This CDR3 is CAWGPTSAEQYF. The CDR3, as DNA: TGTGCCTGGGGCCCCACTAGCGCCGAGCAGTACTTC. The entire variable domain, with the rest obtained from reference TRBV30 and TRBJ2-7, is as follows: SQTIHQWPATLVQPVGSPLSLECTVEGTSNPNLYWYRQAAGRGLQLLFYSVGIGQISSEVPQNLSASRPQDRQFILSSKKLLLSDSGFYLCAWGPTSAEQYFGPGTRLTVT.

In this sample, this clone turned up a few times. This CDR3 is also generated by other DNA sequences in the sample. Here the CDR3 reads CAWTSGANVLTF. As DNA, the CDR3 is TGTGCCTGGACCTCTGGGGCCAACGTCCTGACTTTC. The rearrangement joins TRBV30 to TRBJ2-6; no clear D gene. V lost 4 bases, J lost 0 bases, and 1 base lay in between. Germline V lookup: CDR1 GTSNPN, CDR2 SVGIG (reference sequence). This CDR3 is built from 12 residues.

The chain uses TRBV5-1 and TRBJ1-2, with 7 positions matching TRBD1. From germline, CDR1 is SGHRS and CDR2 YFSETQ. This CDR3 is 14 amino acids long. Trimming took 6 bases from V and 6 from J; bases not matched to a gene: 11. For the CDR3, the DNA is TGCGCCAGCAACGTGGAAGGGGGCGGTCATGGCTACACCTTC. Protein: CASNVEGGGHGYTF.

Remarks on this clone: The identical CDR3 is also encoded by other nucleotide sequences in the sample. This chain joins TRBV18 and TRBJ1-6; D uncertain. Per germline, CDR1 KGHSH and CDR2 LQKENI. V lost 3 bases to trimming and J lost 7 bases, with 7 bases between them. The length of the CDR3 is 13 residues. The CDR3 nucleotides read TGTGCCAGCTCACCTTCAGTGAATTCACCCCTCCACTTT. Protein sequence: CASSPSVNSPLHF.

This chain uses TRBV7-2 with TRBJ1-6, with TRBD1 matching over 8 bases. Germline-derived CDR1 and CDR2 are SGHTA and FQGNSA. J was trimmed by 4 bases and V by 5 bases; bases with no gene match: 4. This CDR3 comprises 15 residues. DNA for the CDR3: TGTGCCAGCAGCCTCAGGGGGCAGTATAATTCACCCCTCCACTTT. It yields the protein CASSLRGQYNSPLHF. Filled out from reference TRBV7-2 and TRBJ1-6, the complete variable domain reads GAGVSQSPSNKVTEKGKDVELRCDPISGHTALYWYRQSLGQGLEFLIYFQGNSAPDKSGLPSDRFSAERTGGSVSTLTIQRTQQEDSAVYLCASSLRGQYNSPLHFGNGTRLTVT.